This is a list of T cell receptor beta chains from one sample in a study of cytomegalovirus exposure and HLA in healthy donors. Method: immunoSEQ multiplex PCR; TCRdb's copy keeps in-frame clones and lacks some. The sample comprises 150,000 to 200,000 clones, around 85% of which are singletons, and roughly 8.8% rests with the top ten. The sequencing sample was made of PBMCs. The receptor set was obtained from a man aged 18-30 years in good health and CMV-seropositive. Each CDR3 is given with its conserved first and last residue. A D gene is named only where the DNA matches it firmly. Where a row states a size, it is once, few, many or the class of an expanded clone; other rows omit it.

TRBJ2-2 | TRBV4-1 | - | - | TGCGCCAGCACCAGCACCGGGGAGCTGTTTTTT | CASTSTGELFF
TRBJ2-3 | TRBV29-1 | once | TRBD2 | TGCAGCGTTGGGTTAGCGGGATTCACAGATACGCAGTATTTT | CSVGLAGFTDTQYF
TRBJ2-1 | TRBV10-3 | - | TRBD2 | TGTGCCACACTCCTCGGGACTAGCGGGGGAGGTGAGCAGTTCTTC | CATLLGTSGGGEQFF
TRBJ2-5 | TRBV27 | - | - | TGTGCCAGCAGTCCATTAGCAGCGTCGGAGACCCAGTACTTC | CASSPLAASETQYF
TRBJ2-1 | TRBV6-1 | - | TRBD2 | TGTGCCAGCACTAGCGGGGGGGAGCAGTTCTTC | CASTSGGEQFF
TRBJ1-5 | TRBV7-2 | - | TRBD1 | TGTGCCAGCAGACCAACAGGGGGGTATCAGCCCCAGCATTTT | CASRPTGGYQPQHF
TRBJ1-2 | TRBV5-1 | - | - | TGCGCCAGCAACGACGGGAACTATGGCTACACCTTC | CASNDGNYGYTF
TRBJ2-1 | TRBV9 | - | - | TGTGCCAGCAGCTCACGACTGTTGGACAATGAGCAGTTCTTC | CASSSRLLDNEQFF
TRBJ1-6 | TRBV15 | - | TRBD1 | TGTGCCACCAGCGGACAGGATAATTCACCCCTCCACTTT | CATSGQDNSPLHF
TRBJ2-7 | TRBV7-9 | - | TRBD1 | TGTGCCAGCAGCTTATTCCCCGTACGGGGACAGGGGTACGAGCAGTACTTC | CASSLFPVRGQGYEQYF
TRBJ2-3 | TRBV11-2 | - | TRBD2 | TGTGCCAGCAGCACCGGACTAGTCAGGGCAGATACGCAGTATTTT | CASSTGLVRADTQYF
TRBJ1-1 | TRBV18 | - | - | TGTGCCAGCTCACCACTCCGGTCGCAGCCAGGCTTGAACACTGAAGCTTTCTTT | CASSPLRSQPGLNTEAFF
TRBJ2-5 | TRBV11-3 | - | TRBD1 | TGTGCCAGCAGCTTAGGTGGGACAGGGGAAGAGACCCAGTACTTC | CASSLGGTGEETQYF
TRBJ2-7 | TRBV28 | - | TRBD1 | TGTGCCAGCTCCCAGGGGGACTACGAGCAGTACTTC | CASSQGDYEQYF
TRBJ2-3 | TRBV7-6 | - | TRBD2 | TGTGCCAGCAGCTTAGGGGGTTGGAGCGGGGCCACAGATACGCAGTATTTT | CASSLGGWSGATDTQYF
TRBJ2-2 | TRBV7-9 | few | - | TGTGCCAGCAGCTTATTTACGGCCGGGGAGCTGTTTTTT | CASSLFTAGELFF
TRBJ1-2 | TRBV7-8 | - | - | TGTGCCAGCAGCTCGATCGAACCGGACAGTGTTTCAAGCTACACCTTC | CASSSIEPDSVSSYTF
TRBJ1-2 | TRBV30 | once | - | TGTGCCTGGAGGGCGGCGGGCTATGGCTACACCTTC | CAWRAAGYGYTF
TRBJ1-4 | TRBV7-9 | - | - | TGTGCCAGCAATCGGGGGGAGGCTGAAAAACTGTTTTTT | CASNRGEAEKLFF
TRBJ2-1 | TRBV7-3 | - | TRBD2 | TGTGCCAGCAGCAAGATGCGGGGCGGGGGGCCGGATGAGCAGTTCTTC | CASSKMRGGGPDEQFF
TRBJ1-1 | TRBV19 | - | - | TGTGCCAGTAGTATGAGGCAGGGCCTGAACACTGAAGCTTTCTTT | CASSMRQGLNTEAFF
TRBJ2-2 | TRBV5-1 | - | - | TGCGCCAGCAGCTTGGCCAGACTAAACACCGGGGAGCTGTTTTTT | CASSLARLNTGELFF
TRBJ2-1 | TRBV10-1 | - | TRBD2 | TGCGCCAGCAGTGCTAAGCGGGGGGCCAACAATGAGCAGTTCTTC | CASSAKRGANNEQFF
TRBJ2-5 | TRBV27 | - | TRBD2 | TGTGCCAGCAGCTGGACTAGCGGGGGCCGCTGGGAGACCCAGTACTTC | CASSWTSGGRWETQYF
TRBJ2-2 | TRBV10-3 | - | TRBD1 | TGTGCCATCCACGACAGGGACCAGGGGAAAACCGGGGAGCTGTTTTTT | CAIHDRDQGKTGELFF
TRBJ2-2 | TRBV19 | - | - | TGTGCCACCCTCTCCGGGATGGACACCGGGGAGCTGTTTTTT | CATLSGMDTGELFF
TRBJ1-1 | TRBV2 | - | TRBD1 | TGTGCCAGCAGTGGACAGGGGAACACTGAAGCTTTCTTT | CASSGQGNTEAFF
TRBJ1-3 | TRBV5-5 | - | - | TGTGCCAGCAGCTTGGTGGGCAGGGGCTCTGGAAACACCATATATTTT | CASSLVGRGSGNTIYF